Presented here are 20 T cell receptor beta chains from one specimen sequenced in a study of regulatory T cells in long-lasting Graves disease. Library construction for TCR beta used iRepertoire HTBI primers and Arm-PCR of CDR3 regions. TCRdb recomputed calls from the multiplex PCR reads with MiXCR, one row per CDR3 protein. This table holds about 370,000 distinct CDR3 sequences, around a sixth found once. Time point noted: newly diagnosed GD, antithyroid drugs for less than 3 months. PBMC-derived RNA was used for the TCR library. Sample: peripheral blood mononuclear cells (PBMCs), taken at new diagnosis, from a patient treated with antithyroid drugs. These receptors were obtained from a female donor with Graves disease.

The sample holds many counts of this clonotype. Here the CDR3 DNA reads TGTGCCAGCAGCGGAGGACAGGGGACCATCTACGAGCAGTACTTC. Its protein is CASSGGQGTIYEQYF. The J gene is TRBJ2-7, the V gene TRBV9; TRBD1 matches at 9 bases. CDR3 length equals 15 residues. Germline V gives CDR1 SGDLS, CDR2 YYNGEE. Germline trimming cut 3 bases from V and 3 bases from J; bases unmatched to any gene: 7.

At least ten counts were recorded for this clonotype. The chain links TRBV28 to TRBJ1-1; D is unclear. Looked up from germline, CDR1 is MDHEN and CDR2 is SYDVKM. The length of the CDR3 is 13 residues. The V and J ends lost 6 bases and 10 bases respectively, with 18 bases between them. For the CDR3, the DNA is TGTGCCAGCAGGCTCCTTGCTGGGGTCCGAGCTTTCTTT. This translates into CASRLLAGVRAFF.

The V call is TRBV28, the J call TRBJ2-7; weak D call: TRBD1 (6 bases). The CDR3 length is 14 residues. Germline V gene lookup returns CDR1 MDHEN and CDR2 SYDVKM. V lost 10 bases to trimming and J lost 2 bases, with 18 bases between them. The CDR3 spells CATVRGILPYEQYF. Written as DNA, the CDR3 is TGTGCCACCGTTAGGGGGATTCTCCCCTACGAGCAGTACTTC.

This clonotype was seen ten or more times. This chain links TRBV20-1 with TRBJ2-3; D unresolved. The CDR3 totals 12 residues. Trimming shortened V by 3 bases and J by 0 bases, and 4 bases separated the two germline ends. CDR1 DFQATT and CDR2 SNEGSKA come from the germline V gene (reference sequence). DNA of the CDR3: TGCAGTGCTAGTCCTAGCACAGATACGCAGTATTTT. Protein product: CSASPSTDTQYF.

This clonotype occurred a few times. The V call is TRBV19, the J call TRBJ2-2; D gene ambiguous. Trimming removed 1 base at V and 4 bases at J, with 7 bases between. Germline V gene data show CDR1 as LNHDA and CDR2 as SQIVND (reference sequence). The CDR3 length is 14 residues. The DNA for the CDR3 is TGTGCCAGTAGTATAGGGGGTAGCACCGGGGAGCTGTTTTTT. Its translation is CASSIGGSTGELFF.

This clonotype was seen at least ten times. The rearrangement uses TRBV28 and TRBJ1-1; D ambiguous. V lost 6 bases and J lost 1, with 9 bases in between. The CDR3 length is 13 residues. Germline CDR1 reads MDHEN; CDR2 reads SYDVKM. The CDR3 region has the DNA TGTGCCAGCAGGTTTATGGGGAACACTGAAGCTTTCTTT. The encoded protein is CASRFMGNTEAFF.

At least ten counts were recorded for this clonotype. This sequence joins TRBV20-1 and TRBJ2-7; D gene ambiguous. Trimming took off 3 bases at V and 2 bases at J, with 11 bases between the two ends. Germline lookup yields CDR1 DFQATT and CDR2 SNEGSKA (reference sequence). This CDR3 has 13 residues. CDR3 region: CSASGVQTYEQYF. CDR3 bases: TGCAGTGCTAGTGGGGTACAGACCTACGAGCAGTACTTC.

This clonotype was seen at least ten times. This chain joins TRBV30 and TRBJ2-1; D might be TRBD2 (6 bases). Germline V gene sequence: CDR1 GTSNPN, CDR2 SVGIG (reference sequence). V lost 4 bases, J lost 3 bases, and 10 bases lay in between. This CDR3 comprises 13 residues. The CDR3 reads CAWMGGDYNEQFF. The CDR3 DNA reads TGTGCCTGGATGGGCGGGGACTACAATGAGCAGTTCTTC.

This clonotype was recorded a few times. The V call is TRBV30, the J call TRBJ2-2, with TRBD2 identical over 8 bases. The V gene end was trimmed by 4 bases and the J gene end by 4 bases; junction bases not matched to a gene: 11. CDR3 length equals 16 residues. The germline gives CDR1 GTSNPN, CDR2 SVGIG (reference sequence). In nucleotides, the CDR3 is TGTGCCTGGACCCGGGGCATAGCGGGACCCACCGGGGAGCTGTTTTTT. It translates to CAWTRGIAGPTGELFF.

This clonotype was detected ten times or more. The chain combines TRBV20-1 with TRBJ1-2; tentatively, D is TRBD1 (5 bases). The germline gives CDR1 DFQATT, CDR2 SNEGSKA (reference sequence). V shed 2 bases and J shed 8 bases, with 18 bases lying between them. The CDR3 sequence is 14 residues long. The CDR3 sequence is CSARFGTGLGGYTF. CDR3 nucleotides: TGCAGTGCTAGATTTGGGACGGGCCTTGGGGGCTACACCTTC.

The J gene is TRBJ2-2, the V gene TRBV24-1; no definite D call. V lost 1 base and J lost 4, with 15 bases in between. The germline gives CDR1 KGHDR, CDR2 SFDVKD. The CDR3 totals 17 residues. CDR3 in amino acids: CATSDFRLAGTTGELFF. The CDR3 nucleotides read TGTGCCACCAGTGATTTCAGGTTGGCAGGAACCACCGGGGAGCTGTTTTTT.

The table lists this clonotype with many counts. V gene TRBV5-1 combines with J gene TRBJ2-1, with 9 positions matching TRBD1. CDR3 size: 15 residues. The junction had 5 bases not matched to a gene; V was cut back by 1 base and J by 6 bases. Germline V gene data show CDR1 as SGHRS and CDR2 as YFSETQ. CDR3 sequence: CASSLYTDRGNEQFF. For the CDR3, the DNA is TGCGCCAGCAGCTTGTATACGGACAGGGGCAATGAGCAGTTCTTC.

This clonotype has more than one count but fewer than ten. A read error may be the cause here, since a much bigger clone is one base away. The CDR3 sequence: CVSTQGGPGYGYTF. For the CDR3, the DNA is TGTGTCAGCACCCAGGGGGGGCCAGGCTATGGCTACACCTTC. The chain links TRBV7-8 to TRBJ1-2; TRBD1 agrees at 7 bases. Germline CDR1 reads SGHVS; CDR2 reads FQNEAQ. The CDR3 has 14 amino acids.

The table lists this clonotype with many counts. The J gene is TRBJ2-7, the V gene TRBV20-1, with D possibly being TRBD2 (5 bases). Germline lookup yields CDR1 DFQATT and CDR2 SNEGSKA (reference sequence). Between the trimmed V and J ends, which lost 0 bases and 0 bases, there was a span of 15 bases. The CDR3 extends over 16 amino acids. CDR3: CSARDRRLPSSYEQYF. The DNA for the CDR3 is TGCAGTGCTAGAGATAGGAGGCTTCCAAGCTCCTACGAGCAGTACTTC.

Ten or more counts support this clonotype. This chain uses TRBV27 with TRBJ2-5; 8 nucleotides agree with TRBD2. The ends lost 5 bases at V and 5 bases at J; junction bases unmatched: 13. CDR3 length: 16 residues. CDR1 and CDR2 (germline): MNHEY, SMNVEV (reference sequence). CDR3 protein: CASSLRTSLGFETQYF. The CDR3 bases are TGTGCCAGCAGTCTAAGGACTAGCTTAGGTTTCGAGACCCAGTACTTC.

To note about this clonotype: Because the CDR3 is missing its conserved closing phenylalanine or tryptophan, this is likely a read error. The rearrangement joins TRBV9 to TRBJ1-2, with 9 bases fitting TRBD1. Germline V CDR1 and CDR2: SGDLS, YYNGEE. V was pared by 0 bases and J by 3 bases, with 3 bases of the junction left unmatched. This CDR3 region has 15 residues. CDR3 sequence (DNA): TGTGCCAGCAGCGTAGTAACAGGGGGCGACTATGGCTACACCCTC. It is translated as CASSVVTGGDYGYTL.

V usage is TRBV6-7 and J usage is TRBJ1-2; D not certain. TRBV6-7 is an open reading frame whose function is uncertain. CDR3 size: 10 residues. Between the trimmed V and J ends, which lost 9 bases and 5 bases, there was a span of 7 bases. The CDR3, as DNA: TGTGCCAGGACTCAGTATGGCTACACCTTC. Translated, it gives CARTQYGYTF.

In its sample, this clonotype was seen many times. The V gene is TRBV11-2, the J gene TRBJ2-5; a weak D match, TRBD1 (6 bases). The CDR3 is 12 amino acids. CDR1 SGHAT and CDR2 FQNNGV come from the germline V gene. V was clipped by 10 bases and J by 5 bases, with 14 bases between them. The CDR3 sequence: CATNRDYETQYF. Written as DNA, the CDR3 is TGTGCCACCAACAGGGATTATGAGACCCAGTACTTC.

The CDR3 sequence is CASSTTGQEGYTF. The CDR3 nucleotides are TGTGCCAGTAGTACGACAGGCCAAGAGGGCTACACCTTC. V usage is TRBV19 and J usage is TRBJ1-2; perhaps TRBD1 as D (6 bases). CDR1 LNHDA and CDR2 SQIVND come from the germline V gene (reference sequence). This CDR3 contains 13 residues. Trimming removed 4 bases at V and 8 bases at J, with 14 bases between.

The table lists this clonotype with many counts. The gene calls are TRBV29-1 and TRBJ2-7, with D perhaps matching TRBD1 (6 bases). Germline lookup yields CDR1 SQVTM and CDR2 ANQGSEA. Trimming stripped 1 base from V and 4 bases from J, with 11 bases between. This CDR3 contains 13 residues. The CDR3 DNA is TGCAGCGTTGAAGGGGGGCAATCTTACGAGCAGTACTTC. Translation: CSVEGGQSYEQYF.